Below are 12 T cell receptor beta chains sequenced from a single sample in a study of T cell responses to AZD1222 COVID-19 vaccine. Measured with immunoSEQ multiplex PCR; TCRdb has only the in-frame clones, and not every one. The data show some 170,000 clones, 70% to 90% seen once. This specimen was peripheral blood, taken 28 days after the second dose of the MenACWY control vaccine. These receptors were collected from an adult who received the MenACWY meningococcal vaccine as a control.

The V call is TRBV19, the J call TRBJ2-3, with D unresolved. From germline, CDR1 is LNHDA and CDR2 SQIVND (reference sequence). With 3 bases removed from V and 3 bases from J, the gap between germline ends came to 10 bases. This CDR3 has 14 residues. CDR3 sequence: CASSIRSQTDTQYF. CDR3 DNA: TGTGCCAGTAGTATTAGATCCCAAACAGATACGCAGTATTTT.

The chain links TRBV5-1 to TRBJ2-7; 9 positions agree with TRBD2. This CDR3 region has 17 residues. The ends lost 0 bases at V and 4 bases at J; junction bases unmatched: 11. CDR1 and CDR2 from the germline V gene are SGHRS and YFSETQ. CDR3 nucleotides: TGCGCCAGCAGCTTGGTACCGGGGTTGGCGGGAGGGTACGAGCAGTACTTC. Amino acids: CASSLVPGLAGGYEQYF. The full variable domain, with the rest looked up from reference TRBV5-1 and TRBJ2-7, is KAGVTQTPRYLIKTRGQQVTLSCSPISGHRSVSWYQQTPGQGLQFLFEYFSETQRNKGNFPGRFSGRQFSNSRSEMNVSTLELGDSALYLCASSLVPGLAGGYEQYFGPGTRLTVT.

The V and J genes are TRBV10-3 and TRBJ1-5; 7 bases fit TRBD1. Looked up from germline, CDR1 is ENHRY and CDR2 is SYGVKD. CDR3 length: 13 residues. The trim removed 10 bases at V and 7 bases at J, leaving 10 bases unmatched. The CDR3 here is CATGRDREQPQHF. The CDR3 DNA sequence: TGTGCCACAGGAAGAGACAGGGAGCAGCCCCAGCATTTT.

This chain uses TRBV7-8 with TRBJ1-5; unclear D gene. The CDR3 sequence is 17 residues long. The V and J ends lost 0 bases and 2 bases respectively, with 14 bases between them. CDR1 is SGHVS, CDR2 FQNEAQ, per germline. The CDR3 loop reads CASSLAGLGYGNQPQHF. The CDR3 DNA sequence: TGTGCCAGCAGCTTAGCGGGTCTGGGTTATGGCAATCAGCCCCAGCATTTT.

The chain recombines TRBV27 with TRBJ1-1; D unclear. Germline CDR1 and CDR2: MNHEY and SMNVEV (reference sequence). V was pared by 5 bases and J by 2 bases, with 6 bases between. There are 12 residues in the CDR3. CDR3 in DNA: TGTGCCAGCAGTGAAGGCAACACTGAAGCTTTCTTT. Residues: CASSEGNTEAFF.

V gene TRBV14 combines with J gene TRBJ2-7; D uncertain. The V end was cut by 1 base, the J end by 4 bases, with 8 bases between. Germline CDR1 is SGHDN and CDR2 is FVKESK. This CDR3 is 13 amino acids long. The CDR3 sequence is CASSQATFYEQYF. DNA of the CDR3: TGTGCCAGCAGCCAAGCGACCTTTTACGAGCAGTACTTC.

J is TRBJ1-2 and V is TRBV15; D call uncertain. Germline V gene lookup returns CDR1 LNHNV and CDR2 YYDKDF (reference sequence). This CDR3 has 14 residues. The germline V and J ends were trimmed by 0 bases and 0 bases, with 5 bases remaining between them. In DNA form, the CDR3 reads TGTGCCACCAGCAGAGATCGGCCTAACTATGGCTACACCTTC. Translation gives CATSRDRPNYGYTF.

The V gene is TRBV24-1, the J gene TRBJ2-5; TRBD1 might be the D (6 bases). The V gene's germline CDR1 is KGHDR and CDR2 SFDVKD. Trimming removed 4 bases from V and 5 bases from J, with 16 bases in between. CDR3 length equals 15 residues. The CDR3 region is CATSDLAGDGETQYF. The CDR3 bases are TGTGCCACCAGTGACCTTGCAGGGGATGGGGAGACCCAGTACTTC.

The V call is TRBV2, the J call TRBJ1-5; the match to TRBD1 covers 11 bases. The CDR3 totals 16 residues. V was pared by 3 bases and J by 5 bases, with 6 bases of the junction left unmatched. The V gene's germline CDR1 is SNHLY and CDR2 FYNNEI. CDR3 amino acids: CASSDGTGGDDQPQHF. For the CDR3, the DNA is TGTGCCAGCAGTGACGGGACAGGGGGTGACGATCAGCCCCAGCATTTT.

The V and J genes are TRBV6-6 and TRBJ1-5; D perhaps matches TRBD1 (5 bases). The CDR3 is 16 residues long. V was clipped by 0 bases and J by 7 bases, with 16 bases between them. Germline values: CDR1 MNHNY, CDR2 SVGAGI (reference sequence). CDR3 residues: CASSYSRRLEGQPQHF. The DNA for the CDR3 is TGTGCCAGCAGTTACTCGAGGCGACTGGAGGGGCAGCCCCAGCATTTT.

DNA for the CDR3: TGTGCCAGCAGTACTGACAGGGACTACGAGCAGTACTTC. Protein sequence: CASSTDRDYEQYF. V usage is TRBV28 and J usage is TRBJ2-7; 7 positions agree with TRBD1. Germline-derived CDR1 and CDR2 are MDHEN and SYDVKM. This CDR3 has 13 residues. Trimming took 5 bases from V and 3 from J; bases not matched to a gene: 4.

Written as DNA, the CDR3 is TGTGCCAGCCCAACCAATGAGCAGTTCTTC. Its protein product is CASPTNEQFF. The chain uses TRBV7-3 and TRBJ2-1; D not certain. V dropped 8 bases and J dropped 6 bases, with 5 bases sitting between them. The V gene's germline CDR1 is SGHTA and CDR2 FQGTGA. The CDR3 sequence is 10 residues long.